Sequencing of this T cell receptor (beta chain) was carried out in a study of cytomegalovirus exposure and HLA in healthy donors. Broader study findings: More clonal expansion characterized HLA-associated TCR beta chains than equally common others in a later analysis. A prior analysis recorded that most TCR beta V segments were productive about 90% or about 30% of the time.

In this sample, this clone turned up once. Its target is unknown. Healthy bone marrow donors made up the donor group. Germline V gives CDR1 MGHDK, CDR2 SYGVNS. CDR3 length equals 13 residues. A multiplex PCR was run with 60 Vbeta primers and 13 Jbeta primers. Per the study methods: In a later analysis, some 10 million of some 80 million unique beta chains occurred in at least two donors. Sequencing used immunoSEQ multiplex PCR; TCRdb keeps in-frame clones, though not all of them. V and J calls and clone size are copied from that table; D and trimming were computed from the DNA. The table shows over 150,000 clones, with roughly 80% occurring only once.

The receptor's source is a man younger than 45 in good health and CMV-seropositive. V usage is TRBV25-1 and J usage is TRBJ2-5; D gene unclear. The end of the DNA aligns better with TRBJ2-7, so the J call may be wrong. The sample comprised PBMCs. The CDR3 nucleotides are TGTGCCAGCAGTGAAGCAGGCTCCTACGAGCAGTACTTC. This gives the protein CASSEAGSYEQYF.